This T cell receptor beta chain is drawn from a study of blood T cell repertoires in COVID-19. Study as a whole: Researchers got acute and convalescent COVID-19 samples from the United States, Italy and Spain. PBMCs, B-cell-depleted T cells, or T cells provided the cDNA or gDNA that made up the material.

Germline CDR1 MGHDK, CDR2 SYGVNS. There are 15 residues in the CDR3. Trimming at V came to 8 bases and at J to 0 bases, leaving 9 bases not matched to a gene. The method was immunoSEQ multiplex PCR; TCRdb's version includes in-frame clones alone and lacks a portion of them. The sample lists roughly 300,000 clones; 65% to 90% were seen once. Assignment of participants to cohorts was predicated upon participant-reported clinical history. This receptor was identified in a middle-aged woman with acute COVID-19. The chain carries TRBV25-1 and TRBJ1-1, with 7 bases identical to TRBD1. Source material: PBMCs or T cells enriched from blood (not recorded which). DNA of the CDR3: TGTGCCAGCGGGGGAGAACAGGGGCTGAACACTGAAGCTTTCTTT. It yields the protein CASGGEQGLNTEAFF.